This paragraph covers one T cell receptor (beta chain) sequence. Its antigen is as yet unknown. The sample is drawn from a study of T cell repertoires in ileal Crohn's disease. Study-wide points: Compared with CD4 T cells, sorted CD8 cells carried more expanded clones.

Repertoires were generated with immunoSEQ multiplex PCR, while TCRdb's copy carries only in-frame clones and drops some. This table has approximately 8,200 clones, 60% to 85% appearing once. The sequencing sample was made of ileal tissue. This TCR derives from an adult with Crohn's disease.

In nucleotides, the CDR3 is TGTGCCTCCCAAGGGGGAAACTATGGCTACACCTTC. Translation gives CASQGGNYGYTF. V usage is TRBV6-1 and J usage is TRBJ1-2, with D tentatively TRBD1 (6 bases). Looked up from germline, CDR1 is MNHNS and CDR2 is SASEGT. Trimming cost V 11 bases and J 2 bases, with 12 bases left between them. The CDR3 sequence is 12 residues long.